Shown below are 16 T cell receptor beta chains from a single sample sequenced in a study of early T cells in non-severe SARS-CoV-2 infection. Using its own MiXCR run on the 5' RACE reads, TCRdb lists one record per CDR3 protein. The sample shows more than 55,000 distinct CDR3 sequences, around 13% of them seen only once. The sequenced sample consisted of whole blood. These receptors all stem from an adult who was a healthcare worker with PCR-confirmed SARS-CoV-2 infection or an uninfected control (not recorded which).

The CDR3 loop is CASSRQEVSTDEQFF. The CDR3 DNA follows: TGCGCCAGCAGCCGTCAAGAGGTCTCGACGGATGAGCAGTTCTTC. The rearrangement joins TRBV5-1 to TRBJ2-1; D is uncertain. V lost 4 bases, J lost 8 bases, and 19 bases lay in between. Germline CDR1 reads SGHRS; CDR2 reads YFSETQ. This CDR3 contains 15 residues.

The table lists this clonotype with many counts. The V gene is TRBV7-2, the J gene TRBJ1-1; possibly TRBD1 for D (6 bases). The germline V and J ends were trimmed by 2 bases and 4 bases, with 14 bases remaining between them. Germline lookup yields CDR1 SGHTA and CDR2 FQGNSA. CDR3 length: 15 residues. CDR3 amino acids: CASSLFTGGPTEAFF. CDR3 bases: TGTGCCAGCAGCTTATTTACGGGGGGCCCCACTGAAGCTTTCTTT.

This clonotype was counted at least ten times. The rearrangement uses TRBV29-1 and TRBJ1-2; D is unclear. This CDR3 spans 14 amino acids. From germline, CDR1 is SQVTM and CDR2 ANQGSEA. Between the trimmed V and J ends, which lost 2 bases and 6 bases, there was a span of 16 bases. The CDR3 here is CSVERSIGWDGYTF. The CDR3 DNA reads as TGCAGCGTTGAAAGGTCTATCGGATGGGATGGCTACACCTTC. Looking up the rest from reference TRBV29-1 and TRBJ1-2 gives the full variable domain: SAVISQKPSRDICQRGTSLTIQCQVDSQVTMMFWYRQQPGQSLTLIATANQGSEATYESGFVIDKFPISRPNLTFSTLTVSNMSPEDSSIYLCSVERSIGWDGYTFGSGTRLTVV.

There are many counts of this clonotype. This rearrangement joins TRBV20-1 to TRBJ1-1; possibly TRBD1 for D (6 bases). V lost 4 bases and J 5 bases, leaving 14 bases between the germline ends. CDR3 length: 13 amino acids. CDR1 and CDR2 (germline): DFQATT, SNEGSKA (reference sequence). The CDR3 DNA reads TGCAGTGCTATGATCACAGGGAGTACTGAAGCTTTCTTT. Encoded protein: CSAMITGSTEAFF.

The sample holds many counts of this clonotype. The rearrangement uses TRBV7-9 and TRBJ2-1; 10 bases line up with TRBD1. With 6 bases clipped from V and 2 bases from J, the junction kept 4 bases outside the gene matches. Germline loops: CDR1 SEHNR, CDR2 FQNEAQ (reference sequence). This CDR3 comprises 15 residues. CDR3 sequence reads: CASRPGTGAYNEQFF. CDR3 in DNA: TGTGCCAGCAGACCCGGGACAGGGGCCTACAATGAGCAGTTCTTC.

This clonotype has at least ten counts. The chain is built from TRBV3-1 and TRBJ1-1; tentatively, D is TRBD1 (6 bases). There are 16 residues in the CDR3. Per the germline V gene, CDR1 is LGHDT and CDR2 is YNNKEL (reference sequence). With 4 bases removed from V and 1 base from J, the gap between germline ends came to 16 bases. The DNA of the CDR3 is TGTGCCAGCAGCCCTACAGGGAGGGTGCGGAACACTGAAGCTTTCTTT. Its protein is CASSPTGRVRNTEAFF.

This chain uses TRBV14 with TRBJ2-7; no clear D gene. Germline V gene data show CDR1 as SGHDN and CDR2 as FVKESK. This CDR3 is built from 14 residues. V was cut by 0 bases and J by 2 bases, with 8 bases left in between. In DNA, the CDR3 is TGTGCCAGCAGCCAAGATCTCGGACCCTACGAGCAGTACTTC. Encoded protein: CASSQDLGPYEQYF.

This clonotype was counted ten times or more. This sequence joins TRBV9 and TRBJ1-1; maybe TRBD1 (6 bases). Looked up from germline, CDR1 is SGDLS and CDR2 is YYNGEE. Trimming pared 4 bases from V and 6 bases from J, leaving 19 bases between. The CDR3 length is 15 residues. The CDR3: CASSPRRGGAAEAFF. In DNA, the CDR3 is TGTGCCAGCAGCCCCCGGCGGGGGGGGGCCGCTGAAGCTTTCTTT.

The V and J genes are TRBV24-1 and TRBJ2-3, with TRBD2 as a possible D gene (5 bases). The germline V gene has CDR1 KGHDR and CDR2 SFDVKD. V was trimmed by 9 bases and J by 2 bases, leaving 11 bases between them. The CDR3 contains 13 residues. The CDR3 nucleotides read TGTGCCACCGCGGAGCGGTACACAGATACGCAGTATTTT. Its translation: CATAERYTDTQYF.

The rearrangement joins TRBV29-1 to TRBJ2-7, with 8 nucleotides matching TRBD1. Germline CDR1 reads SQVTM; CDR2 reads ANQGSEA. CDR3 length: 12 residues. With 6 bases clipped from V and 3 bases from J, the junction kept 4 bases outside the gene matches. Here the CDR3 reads CSVQGQDYEQYF. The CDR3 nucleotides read TGCAGCGTGCAGGGACAGGACTACGAGCAGTACTTC.

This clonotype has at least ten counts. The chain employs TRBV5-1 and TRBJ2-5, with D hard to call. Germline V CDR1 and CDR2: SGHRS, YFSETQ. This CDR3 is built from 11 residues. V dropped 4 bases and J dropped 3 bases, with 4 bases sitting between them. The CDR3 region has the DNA TGCGCCAGCAGCGGCGAAGAGACCCAGTACTTC. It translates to CASSGEETQYF. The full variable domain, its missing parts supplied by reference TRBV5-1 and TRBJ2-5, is KAGVTQTPRYLIKTRGQQVTLSCSPISGHRSVSWYQQTPGQGLQFLFEYFSETQRNKGNFPGRFSGRQFSNSRSEMNVSTLELGDSALYLCASSGEETQYFGPGTRLLVL.

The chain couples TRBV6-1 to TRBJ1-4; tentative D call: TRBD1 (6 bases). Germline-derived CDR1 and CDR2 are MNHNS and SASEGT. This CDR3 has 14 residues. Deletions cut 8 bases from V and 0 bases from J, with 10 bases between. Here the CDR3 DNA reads TGTGCCAGCGTGGACAGTTCAACTAATGAAAAACTGTTTTTT. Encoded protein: CASVDSSTNEKLFF.

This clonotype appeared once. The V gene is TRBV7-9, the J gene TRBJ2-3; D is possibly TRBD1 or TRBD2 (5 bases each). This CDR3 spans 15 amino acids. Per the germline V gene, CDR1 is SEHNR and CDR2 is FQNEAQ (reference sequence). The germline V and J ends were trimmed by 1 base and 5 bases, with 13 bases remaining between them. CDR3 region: CASSLGRGVEDTQYF. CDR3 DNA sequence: TGTGCCAGCAGCTTAGGTCGAGGGGTGGAAGATACGCAGTATTTT.

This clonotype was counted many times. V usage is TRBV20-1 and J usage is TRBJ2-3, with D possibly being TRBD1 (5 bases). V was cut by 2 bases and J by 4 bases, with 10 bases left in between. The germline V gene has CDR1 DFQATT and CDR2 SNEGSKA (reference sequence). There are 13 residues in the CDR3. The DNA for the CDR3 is TGCAGTGCTAGACAGGGTATGCCAGATACGCAGTATTTT. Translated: CSARQGMPDTQYF.

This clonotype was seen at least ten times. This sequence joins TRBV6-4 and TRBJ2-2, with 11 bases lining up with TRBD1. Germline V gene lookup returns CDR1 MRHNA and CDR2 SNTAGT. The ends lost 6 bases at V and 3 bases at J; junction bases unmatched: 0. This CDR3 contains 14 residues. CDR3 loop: CASRGQGDTGELFF. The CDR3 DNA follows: TGTGCCAGCAGGGGACAGGGGGACACCGGGGAGCTGTTTTTT.

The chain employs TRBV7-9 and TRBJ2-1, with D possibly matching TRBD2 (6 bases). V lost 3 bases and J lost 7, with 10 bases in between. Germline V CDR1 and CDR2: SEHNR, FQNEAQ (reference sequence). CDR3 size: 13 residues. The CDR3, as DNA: TGTGCCAGCAGCTTGGGACTTCAGAATGAGCAGTTCTTC. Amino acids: CASSLGLQNEQFF.